These 17 T cell receptor beta chains were sequenced from one sample in a study of CD8 T cells in Susac syndrome. When the RNA was reverse transcribed, random hexamers were used with an input of roughly 0.5 to 1 ug. TCRdb re-analysed the immunoSEQ multiplex PCR reads in MiXCR, keeping a single row per CDR3 protein. Of roughly 76,000 distinct CDR3 sequences detected, roughly 92% appear once; the ten largest clones hold less than 0.55%. The sequencing input was CD8+ T cells from PBMCs. The receptors derive from a human donor with Susac syndrome.

V gene TRBV19 combines with J gene TRBJ1-1; the D gene is possibly TRBD1 (5 bases). The CDR3 runs 13 residues. V was clipped by 8 bases and J by 4 bases, with 14 bases between them. CDR1 and CDR2 from the germline V gene are LNHDA and SQIVND (reference sequence). The CDR3 nucleotides read TGTGCCAGTGGGTTCCAGGGAGGCACTGAAGCTTTCTTT. Its translation is CASGFQGGTEAFF.

This chain connects TRBV18 to TRBJ1-3; 8 nucleotides line up with TRBD1. J was trimmed by 4 bases and V by 4 bases; bases with no gene match: 9. This CDR3 has 16 amino acids. The germline gives CDR1 KGHSH, CDR2 LQKENI. The DNA for the CDR3 is TGTGCCAGCTCACGAGCGACAGGGGCAGGCGGAAACACCATATATTTT. Residues: CASSRATGAGGNTIYF.

This sequence joins TRBV12-3 or TRBV12-4 and TRBJ2-1, with 8 positions matching TRBD2. The CDR3 contains 13 residues. V shed 1 base, J shed 8 bases, and the junction held 1 base outside the gene matches. CDR3 sequence reads: CASSLGLAYEQFF. The CDR3 region has the DNA TGTGCCAGCAGTTTAGGACTAGCGTATGAGCAGTTCTTC.

This clonotype was seen a few times. This sequence joins TRBV9 and TRBJ2-7; D unresolved. CDR1 and CDR2 from the germline V gene are SGDLS and YYNGEE. With 4 bases removed from V and 3 bases from J, the gap between germline ends came to 20 bases. The CDR3 spans 16 residues. The CDR3 here is CASSSPATENVYEQYF. As DNA, the CDR3 is TGTGCCAGCAGCTCCCCCGCGACGGAGAATGTCTACGAGCAGTACTTC. Together with reference TRBV9 and TRBJ2-7, the CDR3 gives the full variable domain: DSGVTQTPKHLITATGQRVTLRCSPRSGDLSVYWYQQSLDQGLQFLIQYYNGEERAKGNILERFSAQQFPDLHSELNLSSLELGDSALYFCASSSPATENVYEQYFGPGTRLTVT.

The chain employs TRBV5-6 and TRBJ1-3; the match to TRBD1 covers 11 bases. The V gene end was trimmed by 4 bases and the J gene end by 3 bases; junction bases not matched to a gene: 6. Germline CDR1 reads SGHDT; CDR2 reads YYEEEE. The length of the CDR3 is 16 residues. The CDR3 protein is CASSLGQGVHGNTIYF. CDR3 in DNA: TGTGCCAGCAGCCTGGGACAGGGGGTTCATGGAAACACCATATATTTT.

This clonotype was detected once. The chain couples TRBV20-1 to TRBJ1-2, with D perhaps TRBD1 (6 bases). The CDR3 is 14 residues long. In germline, CDR1 is DFQATT, CDR2 SNEGSKA (reference sequence). The V end was cut by 6 bases, the J end by 1 base, with 15 bases between. The chain's CDR3 is CSALGHPINYGYTF. The CDR3 bases are TGCAGTGCACTGGGACACCCAATTAACTATGGCTACACCTTC.

The chain has TRBV21-1 and TRBJ2-5; the table's D call of TRBD1 was not tested on the DNA. TRBV21-1 is an annotated pseudogene. This CDR3 spans 14 amino acids. CDR3 protein: CASSKMGVRETQYF. The CDR3 DNA reads as TGTGCCAGCAGCAAAATGGGGGTTCGGGAGACCCAGTACTTC.

The rearrangement uses TRBV20-1 and TRBJ1-4, with TRBD1 matching 8 bases. The germline gives CDR1 DFQATT, CDR2 SNEGSKA (reference sequence). The V segment lost 8 bases and the J segment 6 bases; nucleotides outside the gene matches: 8. CDR3 length equals 13 residues. CDR3 bases: TGCAGTCCCCTTGACAGGGGAGATGAAAAACTGTTTTTT. Its translation is CSPLDRGDEKLFF.

J is TRBJ2-6 and V is TRBV7-6; 11 bases align to TRBD2. The CDR3 consists of 19 residues. The ends lost 5 bases at V and 0 bases at J; junction bases unmatched: 9. CDR1 is SGHVS, CDR2 FNYEAQ, per germline. Here the CDR3 reads CASSIQTSGTTSGANVLTF. The CDR3 DNA reads TGTGCCAGCAGCATCCAGACTAGCGGGACAACCTCTGGGGCCAACGTCCTGACTTTC.

The chain employs TRBV20-1 and TRBJ2-1; TRBD2 agrees at 10 bases. Germline loops: CDR1 DFQATT, CDR2 SNEGSKA (reference sequence). Trimming cost V 6 bases and J 5 bases; bases outside gene matches: 13. This CDR3 is built from 16 residues. CDR3 region: CSASRGLAQSHNEQFF. In nucleotides, the CDR3 is TGCAGTGCCAGTAGGGGACTAGCGCAATCACACAATGAGCAGTTCTTC.

The chain employs TRBV27 and TRBJ1-4; D remains unclear. Trimming left V 5 bases short and J 7 bases short, with 11 bases between. Germline assignment: CDR1 MNHEY and CDR2 SMNVEV (reference sequence). The CDR3 contains 13 residues. CDR3 DNA sequence: TGTGCCAGCAGTCCCGACCCTCGTGAAAAACTGTTTTTT. Its protein is CASSPDPREKLFF.

The chain recombines TRBV6-5 with TRBJ2-3, with 9 bases matching TRBD2. Trimming removed 10 bases from V and 5 bases from J; junction bases left unmatched: 7. CDR1 and CDR2 from the germline V gene are MNHEY and SVGAGI. This CDR3 region has 13 residues. The CDR3 reads CATQREVGDTQYF. In nucleotides, the CDR3 is TGTGCCACCCAGCGGGAGGTGGGAGATACGCAGTATTTT.

In this sample, this clonotype turned up a few times. The chain recombines TRBV12-3 or TRBV12-4 with TRBJ1-1; D gene ambiguous. The V end was cut by 2 bases, the J end by 1 base, with 5 bases between. CDR3 length: 13 residues. CDR3 DNA: TGTGCCAGCAGTTTATGGGGGAACACTGAAGCTTTCTTT. Residues: CASSLWGNTEAFF.

The V gene is TRBV3-1, the J gene TRBJ1-5; the D is unclear. This CDR3 has 15 residues. Germline loops: CDR1 LGHDT, CDR2 YNNKEL (reference sequence). V was trimmed by 1 base and J by 7 bases, leaving 14 bases between them. CDR3 sequence: CASSQGPTGGQPQHF. Written as DNA, the CDR3 is TGTGCCAGCAGCCAAGGCCCGACTGGCGGACAGCCCCAGCATTTT.

The CDR3 is CASSPLVTVWNTEAFF. The CDR3 nucleotides read TGCGCCAGCAGCCCGCTCGTGACGGTCTGGAACACTGAAGCTTTCTTT. The chain couples TRBV4-1 to TRBJ1-1; D is undetermined. V was trimmed by 4 bases and J by 1 base, leaving 16 bases between them. Germline CDR1 is MGHRA and CDR2 is YSYEKL. There are 16 residues in the CDR3.

Here the CDR3 DNA reads TGCGCCAGCAGCTTGGGGGGATATTTATCTGGAAACACCATATATTTT. Amino acid sequence: CASSLGGYLSGNTIYF. The chain uses TRBV5-1 and TRBJ1-3; no firm D call. The CDR3 spans 16 residues. The germline CDR1 and CDR2 sequences are SGHRS and YFSETQ. V shed 0 bases and J shed 1 base, with 11 bases lying between them.

The chain joins TRBV5-1 to TRBJ2-2; 8 nucleotides align to TRBD2. The germline gives CDR1 SGHRS, CDR2 YFSETQ. Trimming at V came to 1 base and at J to 5 bases, leaving 4 bases not matched to a gene. This CDR3 spans 15 amino acids. The CDR3 coding sequence is TGCGCCAGCAGCTTGAGGCGGGGGGCGACCGGGGAGCTGTTTTTT. This gives the protein CASSLRRGATGELFF.